Below are 21 T cell receptor beta chains sequenced from a single sample in a study of T cell changes during pregnancy in multiple sclerosis. The assay was immunoSEQ multiplex PCR, and TCRdb's table has in-frame clones only and misses some. The profile shows some 87,000 clones, more than 90% of them singletons. The sample consisted of CD4+ T cells from peripheral blood mononuclear cells, taken before pregnancy. These receptors came from a female donor with multiple sclerosis, enrolled in a pregnancy study.

The rearrangement uses TRBV30 and TRBJ1-1; D may be TRBD1 (6 bases). Trimming removed 6 bases from V and 6 bases from J, with 14 bases in between. CDR1 and CDR2 (germline): GTSNPN, SVGIG (reference sequence). The CDR3 contains 12 residues. Written as DNA, the CDR3 is TGTGCCTGCGTGCAGGGGAGGGCTGAAGCTTTCTTT. Its translation: CACVQGRAEAFF.

The chain employs TRBV19 and TRBJ1-1; 7 bases map to TRBD1. The CDR3 has 16 residues. Germline V lookup: CDR1 LNHDA, CDR2 SQIVND (reference sequence). The V and J ends lost 1 base and 4 bases, in that order; junction bases with no gene match: 9. CDR3 sequence: CASSIAKTGKVTEAFF. CDR3 coding DNA: TGTGCCAGTAGTATAGCCAAGACAGGGAAGGTCACTGAAGCTTTCTTT.

The rearrangement uses TRBV11-3 and TRBJ2-5; TRBD1 matches 7 bases. Germline V CDR1 and CDR2: SGHNT, YENEEA. There are 13 residues in the CDR3. V shed 3 bases and J 5 bases; nucleotides not matched to a gene: 3. Written as DNA, the CDR3 is TGTGCCAGCAGCTTTCGAGGGGGCGAGACCCAGTACTTC. It codes for CASSFRGGETQYF.

J is TRBJ2-5 and V is TRBV19, with 8 bases identical to TRBD2. Germline lookup yields CDR1 LNHDA and CDR2 SQIVND (reference sequence). The V and J ends lost 3 bases and 2 bases, in that order; junction bases with no gene match: 8. The CDR3 runs 16 residues. DNA for the CDR3: TGTGCCAGTAGTATCGGAGGTAGCGGGGTACAAGAGACCCAGTACTTC. Its translation: CASSIGGSGVQETQYF. Full variable domain (rest looked up from reference TRBV19 and TRBJ2-5): DGGITQSPKYLFRKEGQNVTLSCEQNLNHDAMYWYRQDPGQGLRLIYYSQIVNDFQKGDIAEGYSVSREKKESFPLTVTSAQKNPTAFYLCASSIGGSGVQETQYFGPGTRLLVL.

The genes are TRBV18 and TRBJ1-5, with D possibly being TRBD1 (6 bases). V was shortened by 2 bases and J by 6 bases, with 14 bases between the two germline ends. CDR3 length: 15 residues. Germline loops: CDR1 KGHSH, CDR2 LQKENI. CDR3 amino acids: CASSPETGSGQPQHF. In DNA, the CDR3 is TGTGCCAGCTCACCAGAAACAGGGTCCGGTCAGCCCCAGCATTTT.

V and J are TRBV5-1 and TRBJ2-7; D possibly corresponds to TRBD1 (6 bases). The CDR3 sequence is 14 residues long. V gave up 0 bases and J gave up 5 bases, with 12 bases separating them. Germline assignment: CDR1 SGHRS and CDR2 YFSETQ. CDR3 DNA: TGCGCCAGCAGCTTGGAGGGGGATACGGACGAGCAGTACTTC. Encoded protein: CASSLEGDTDEQYF.

This clone has only one observation. V usage is TRBV14 and J usage is TRBJ1-5; D remains ambiguous. The CDR3 extends over 16 amino acids. Germline-derived CDR1 and CDR2 are SGHDN and FVKESK. The V gene lost 0 bases and the J gene lost 5 bases, with 14 bases spanning the gap. The CDR3 DNA is TGTGCCAGCAGCCAAGATACCGCCTTCCGGGATCAGCCCCAGCATTTT. This translates into CASSQDTAFRDQPQHF.

The chain links TRBV11-2 to TRBJ1-5, with D maybe TRBD1 (5 bases). This CDR3 has 17 residues. Germline values: CDR1 SGHAT, CDR2 FQNNGV. V lost 4 bases and J lost 0, with 16 bases in between. The chain's CDR3 is CASSSLRGFYSNQPQHF. CDR3 coding DNA: TGTGCCAGCAGCTCCCTTAGGGGATTTTATAGCAATCAGCCCCAGCATTTT.

The chain recombines TRBV19 with TRBJ2-1; D is possibly TRBD2 (6 bases). CDR1 LNHDA and CDR2 SQIVND come from the germline V gene (reference sequence). This CDR3 has 13 residues. The V gene lost 3 bases and the J gene lost 10 bases, with 13 bases spanning the gap. Written as DNA, the CDR3 is TGTGCCAGTAGTATTATGAGGACTACCGAGCAGTTCTTC. It specifies CASSIMRTTEQFF.

This chain uses TRBV6-5 with TRBJ1-1; D gene ambiguous. This CDR3 has 13 residues. CDR1 MNHEY and CDR2 SVGAGI come from the germline V gene. V gave up 6 bases and J gave up 1 base, with 9 bases separating them. The CDR3 is CASREAGNTEAFF. CDR3 nucleotides: TGTGCCAGCAGGGAAGCGGGGAACACTGAAGCTTTCTTT.

The chain employs TRBV18 and TRBJ2-5, with D possibly TRBD2 on 5 matching bases. The CDR3 runs to 13 residues. Germline loops: CDR1 KGHSH, CDR2 LQKENI. V dropped 4 bases and J dropped 7 bases, with 13 bases sitting between them. Here the CDR3 DNA reads TGTGCCAGCTCACTAGATCAACTAGGGACCCAGTACTTC. Its translation is CASSLDQLGTQYF. The full variable domain, with the rest looked up from reference TRBV18 and TRBJ2-5, is NAGVMQNPRHLVRRRGQEARLRCSPMKGHSHVYWYRQLPEEGLKFMVYLQKENIIDESGMPKERFSAEFPKEGPSILRIQQVVRGDSAAYFCASSLDQLGTQYFGPGTRLLVL.

The chain combines TRBV2 with TRBJ2-7; possible D gene TRBD2, 6 bases. Germline CDR1 is SNHLY and CDR2 is FYNNEI. The CDR3 has 12 amino acids. The DNA for the CDR3 is TGTGTCCACCAGGGACTCACCTACGAGCAGTACTTC. Amino acid sequence: CVHQGLTYEQYF. The entire variable domain, with the rest obtained from reference TRBV2 and TRBJ2-7, is as follows: EPEVTQTPSHQVTQMGQEVILRCVPISNHLYFYWYRQILGQKVEFLVSFYNNEISEKSEIFDDQFSVERPDGSNFTLKIRSTKLEDSAMYFCVHQGLTYEQYFGPGTRLTVT.

The chain has TRBV6-5 and TRBJ1-5; D might be TRBD1 (5 bases). V shed 6 bases and J shed 3 bases, with 12 bases lying between them. Germline loops: CDR1 MNHEY, CDR2 SVGAGI. The CDR3 spans 14 residues. CDR3 amino acids: CASRTSGSNQPQHF. The CDR3 nucleotides read TGTGCCAGCAGGACTTCAGGGTCCAATCAGCCCCAGCATTTT.

The chain employs TRBV14 and TRBJ1-2; D is undetermined. The CDR3 length is 13 residues. The germline V and J ends were trimmed by 2 bases and 4 bases, with 8 bases remaining between them. Germline-derived CDR1 and CDR2 are SGHDN and FVKESK. The CDR3 loop is CASSQRSVYGYTF. The CDR3 region has the DNA TGTGCCAGCAGCCAACGGTCGGTCTATGGCTACACCTTC.

The chain combines TRBV6-6 with TRBJ1-1; perhaps TRBD1 as D (5 bases). The CDR3 sequence is 14 residues long. The germline gives CDR1 MNHNY, CDR2 SVGAGI (reference sequence). The germline V and J ends were trimmed by 0 bases and 6 bases, with 11 bases remaining between them. CDR3 region: CASSYSRTRAEAFF. Written as DNA, the CDR3 is TGTGCCAGCAGTTACTCGAGGACACGGGCTGAAGCTTTCTTT.

The J gene is TRBJ1-5, the V gene TRBV10-3; D possibly corresponds to TRBD1 (5 bases). Germline CDR1 ENHRY, CDR2 SYGVKD. This CDR3 spans 16 amino acids. Trimming shortened V by 5 bases and J by 2 bases, and 16 bases separated the two germline ends. The CDR3 sequence is CAISNGGEAGNQPQHF. The DNA of the CDR3 is TGTGCCATCAGTAATGGGGGGGAGGCTGGCAATCAGCCCCAGCATTTT.

The V gene is TRBV11-2, the J gene TRBJ2-1; D might be TRBD1 (5 bases). Trimming left V 0 bases short and J 0 bases short, with 6 bases between. Germline CDR1 is SGHAT and CDR2 is FQNNGV. This CDR3 comprises 15 residues. The CDR3 sequence is CASSLEGASYNEQFF. The CDR3 region has the DNA TGTGCCAGCAGCTTAGAAGGGGCCTCCTACAATGAGCAGTTCTTC.

The chain links TRBV6-1 to TRBJ2-1; 7 nucleotides match TRBD2. CDR3 length equals 13 residues. Unmatched junction bases numbered 8, after V lost 3 bases and J lost 12 bases. Germline CDR1 reads MNHNS; CDR2 reads SASEGT. As DNA, the CDR3 is TGTGCCAGCAGTGAGGGGAGGACTAGTCTGCAGTTCTTC. Translated: CASSEGRTSLQFF.

The chain is built from TRBV27 and TRBJ2-7; D might be TRBD2 (6 bases). There are 15 residues in the CDR3. Germline CDR1 is MNHEY and CDR2 is SMNVEV (reference sequence). The V end was cut by 3 bases, the J end by 7 bases, with 19 bases between. The CDR3 sequence: CASSLSGGVGGEQYF. The CDR3 bases are TGTGCCAGCAGTTTGAGCGGCGGGGTCGGGGGAGAGCAGTACTTC.

CDR3 coding DNA: TGTGCCAGCAGCCCCTCCGGGACAGGGGTTATTCAGCCCCAGCATTTT. It yields the protein CASSPSGTGVIQPQHF. The chain has TRBV11-2 and TRBJ1-5, with 10 positions matching TRBD1. The CDR3 spans 16 residues. CDR1 is SGHAT and CDR2 is FQNNGV in the germline V gene. V lost 5 bases to trimming and J lost 6 bases; unmatched junction nucleotides: 10.

The DNA of the CDR3 is TGTGCCAGCTCACCACCACTCCCGGGGTACACCTACGAGCAGTACTTC. The encoded protein is CASSPPLPGYTYEQYF. This chain links TRBV18 with TRBJ2-7; D is possibly TRBD2 (5 bases). Trimming left V 0 bases short and J 2 bases short, with 14 bases between. CDR3 length: 16 residues. Germline V gene data show CDR1 as KGHSH and CDR2 as LQKENI.